This T cell receptor (beta chain) appears in the sequencing data of a study of cytomegalovirus exposure and HLA in healthy donors. Findings of the study overall: Most TCR sequences were seen very rarely across donors, but some public TCRs occurred in many.

The method was immunoSEQ multiplex PCR; TCRdb's version includes in-frame clones alone and lacks a portion of them. This sample has 150,000 or so clones, with roughly 80% found just once. As regards this clone: Its antigen remains unknown.

The CDR3 sequence is 14 residues long. V dropped 5 bases and J dropped 2 bases, with 14 bases sitting between them. Germline V gene lookup returns CDR1 SGHNT and CDR2 YYREEE (reference sequence). The sequence was obtained from a young man in good health and CMV-seropositive. The J gene is TRBJ2-7, the V gene TRBV5-4; D not certain. Material for sequencing was PBMCs. In DNA, the CDR3 is TGTGCCAGCAGTCCAGCTGCCGGAGCCTACGAGCAGTACTTC. Amino acids: CASSPAAGAYEQYF. Filled out from reference TRBV5-4 and TRBJ2-7, the complete variable domain reads ETGVTQSPTHLIKTRGQQVTLRCSSQSGHNTVSWYQQALGQGPQFIFQYYREEENGRGNFPPRFSGLQFPNYSSELNVNALELDDSALYLCASSPAAGAYEQYFGPGTRLTVT.